A single sample gave rise to the 14 T cell receptor beta chains below, sequenced in a study of cytomegalovirus exposure and HLA in healthy donors. The PCR made use of 60 Vbeta and 13 Jbeta primers. Sequencing was performed with immunoSEQ multiplex PCR; in TCRdb, only in-frame clones are kept and a portion is missing. In the table there are about 150,000 clones, approximately 80% of which are singletons. The sequenced sample consisted of PBMCs. The source is a woman under 30 in good health and CMV-seronegative.

This clone appeared a single time. The chain carries TRBV4-1 and TRBJ1-4; maybe TRBD1 (5 bases). Trimming shortened V by 8 bases and J by 4 bases, and 11 bases separated the two germline ends. Germline V lookup: CDR1 MGHRA, CDR2 YSYEKL. The length of the CDR3 is 13 residues. CDR3 residues: CASGVQVNEKLFF. The CDR3 region has the DNA TGCGCCAGCGGGGTACAGGTTAATGAAAAACTGTTTTTT.

This chain uses TRBV29-1 with TRBJ1-2; 7 bases line up with TRBD1. In germline, CDR1 is SQVTM, CDR2 ANQGSEA. The V segment lost 5 bases and the J segment 8 bases; nucleotides outside the gene matches: 14. This CDR3 contains 14 residues. The CDR3 DNA reads as TGCAGCGTTTATACTGACAGGGTGTTGAAAGGCTACACCTTC. Amino acids: CSVYTDRVLKGYTF. The whole variable domain, filled in from reference TRBV29-1 and TRBJ1-2, reads SAVISQKPSRDICQRGTSLTIQCQVDSQVTMMFWYRQQPGQSLTLIATANQGSEATYESGFVIDKFPISRPNLTFSTLTVSNMSPEDSSIYLCSVYTDRVLKGYTFGSGTRLTVV.

V and J are TRBV28 and TRBJ2-7; a possible D gene is TRBD2 (6 bases). V was cut by 5 bases and J by 9 bases, with 23 bases left in between. The CDR3 runs to 15 residues. Germline V gene lookup returns CDR1 MDHEN and CDR2 SYDVKM. Here the CDR3 reads CASSITGLNYERQYF. CDR3 coding DNA: TGTGCCAGCAGTATAACGGGACTCAACTACGAGCGGCAGTACTTC.

The V and J genes are TRBV11-2 and TRBJ2-1; maybe TRBD1 (5 bases). The CDR3 extends over 12 amino acids. CDR1 SGHAT and CDR2 FQNNGV come from the germline V gene. With 3 bases removed from V and 14 bases from J, the gap between germline ends came to 14 bases. In nucleotides, the CDR3 is TGTGCCAGCAGCTTTACTCAGGGCCTGAAGTTCTTC. Protein: CASSFTQGLKFF.

This clone was seen just once. V is TRBV5-5 and J is TRBJ1-1, with a possible D match to TRBD1 (5 bases). The CDR3 length is 14 residues. Trimming cost V 4 bases and J 8 bases, with 18 bases left between them. Per germline, CDR1 SGHKS and CDR2 YYEKEE (reference sequence). As DNA, the CDR3 is TGTGCCAGCAGCAGGGACTCTAATTCGGGAGAAGCTTTCTTT. Its translation is CASSRDSNSGEAFF.

The chain has TRBV10-2 and TRBJ1-2; 9 bases fit TRBD1. The V gene's germline CDR1 is WSHSY and CDR2 SAAADI. The CDR3 spans 16 residues. J was trimmed by 6 bases and V by 8 bases; bases with no gene match: 16. The CDR3 region is CASRGGTGGVIHGYTF. The CDR3, as DNA: TGCGCCAGCCGGGGGGGAACAGGGGGCGTAATTCATGGCTACACCTTC.

Of note for this clone: The same CDR3 is also encoded by other DNA sequences in this sample. The CDR3, as DNA: TGTGCCAGCTCACCAGGACAGAACACTGAAGCTTTCTTT. It is translated as CASSPGQNTEAFF. The chain links TRBV18 to TRBJ1-1; tentatively, D is TRBD1 (5 bases). Trimming cost V 2 bases and J 1 base, with 5 bases left between them. Per germline, CDR1 KGHSH and CDR2 LQKENI. This CDR3 is built from 13 residues. The whole variable domain, filled in from reference TRBV18 and TRBJ1-1, reads NAGVMQNPRHLVRRRGQEARLRCSPMKGHSHVYWYRQLPEEGLKFMVYLQKENIIDESGMPKERFSAEFPKEGPSILRIQQVVRGDSAAYFCASSPGQNTEAFFGQGTRLTVV.

The genes are TRBV4-1 and TRBJ1-5; 7 nucleotides agree with TRBD1. V lost 0 bases, J lost 1 base, and 3 bases stayed unmatched. This CDR3 contains 16 residues. Per the germline V gene, CDR1 is MGHRA and CDR2 is YSYEKL. The CDR3 DNA reads TGCGCCAGCAGCCAAGAGGGCAGGGGGAGCAATCAGCCCCAGCATTTT. Amino acids: CASSQEGRGSNQPQHF.

The sample holds one count of this clone. The V gene is TRBV5-1, the J gene TRBJ1-5, with TRBD1 as a possible D gene (5 bases). The germline V and J ends were trimmed by 1 base and 2 bases, with 13 bases remaining between them. The CDR3 totals 16 residues. Germline values: CDR1 SGHRS, CDR2 YFSETQ. The DNA of the CDR3 is TGCGCCAGCAGCTTGTATCCCGAAGGGGGCAATCAGCCCCAGCATTTT. Translation gives CASSLYPEGGNQPQHF.

The chain carries TRBV28 and TRBJ2-3; TRBD1 agrees at 10 bases. The CDR3 consists of 15 residues. V shed 2 bases and J 5 bases; nucleotides not matched to a gene: 4. The germline V gene encodes CDR1 MDHEN and CDR2 SYDVKM. CDR3 DNA sequence: TGTGCCAGCAGTTTAAGACAGGGGGCAAGAGATACGCAGTATTTT. It translates to CASSLRQGARDTQYF.

The genes are TRBV5-1 and TRBJ1-2; the match to TRBD1 covers 7 bases. This CDR3 comprises 13 residues. Germline V lookup: CDR1 SGHRS, CDR2 YFSETQ. With V trimmed by 4 bases and J by 10 bases, 10 bases remained unmatched. CDR3 sequence reads: CASSSLRDRHYTF. Written as DNA, the CDR3 is TGCGCCAGCAGCAGCCTCCGGGACAGACACTACACCTTC. The full variable domain, with the rest looked up from reference TRBV5-1 and TRBJ1-2, is KAGVTQTPRYLIKTRGQQVTLSCSPISGHRSVSWYQQTPGQGLQFLFEYFSETQRNKGNFPGRFSGRQFSNSRSEMNVSTLELGDSALYLCASSSLRDRHYTFGSGTRLTVV.

The chain recombines TRBV19 with TRBJ1-5, with 9 bases that match TRBD1. This CDR3 spans 15 amino acids. Unmatched junction bases numbered 10, after V lost 6 bases and J lost 7 bases. CDR1 and CDR2 from the germline V gene are LNHDA and SQIVND (reference sequence). In DNA form, the CDR3 reads TGTGCCAGTAGCCCGGACAGGGGTCGTTCCCAGCCCCAGCATTTT. It translates to CASSPDRGRSQPQHF.

This rearrangement joins TRBV6-5 to TRBJ2-5, with D perhaps matching TRBD2 (6 bases). Germline V gene sequence: CDR1 MNHEY, CDR2 SVGAGI. The CDR3 spans 13 residues. V was clipped by 6 bases and J by 5 bases, with 13 bases between them. The CDR3 DNA follows: TGTGCCAGCAGGTCTCTAGCGATGGAGACCCAGTACTTC. Translated, it gives CASRSLAMETQYF.

Only one count was recorded for this clone. The chain carries TRBV12-5 and TRBJ2-7, with 10 nucleotides matching TRBD2. Germline CDR1 and CDR2: LGHNT and FRNRAP. This CDR3 is built from 14 residues. V lost 7 bases to trimming and J lost 7 bases; unmatched junction nucleotides: 10. CDR3 residues: CASELAGLYGEQYF. The CDR3 DNA is TGTGCTAGTGAACTAGCGGGGTTATATGGGGAGCAGTACTTC.